One sample yielded the 16 T cell receptor beta chains listed below, sequenced in a study of T cell repertoires in cytomegalovirus infection. MiXCR, run by TCRdb on the reads, gives a single entry per CDR3 protein. The table shows under 250,000 distinct CDR3 sequences, with 6% to 8% occurring only once. Source material: PBMCs. These receptors were obtained from a human donor in good health (CMV status not recorded). Some clones in this sample may be carry-over from other donors' samples.

This clonotype was detected ten times or more. The chain combines TRBV10-3 with TRBJ1-4; tentatively, D is TRBD1 (5 bases). Germline V gene sequence: CDR1 ENHRY, CDR2 SYGVKD. Trimming removed 4 bases from V and 0 bases from J, with 9 bases in between. This CDR3 has 15 amino acids. CDR3 amino acids: CAISARQSTNEKLFF. The CDR3 nucleotides read TGTGCCATCAGTGCGCGACAGTCAACTAATGAAAAACTGTTTTTT.

This clonotype was picked up many times. V and J are TRBV7-2 and TRBJ2-5; D is possibly TRBD1 or TRBD2 (5 bases each). V was cut by 5 bases and J by 1 base, with 11 bases left in between. CDR1 is SGHTA and CDR2 is FQGNSA in the germline V gene. This CDR3 is built from 14 residues. Written as DNA, the CDR3 is TGTGCCAGCAGCCCGACCGGGACCCAAGAGACCCAGTACTTC. This translates into CASSPTGTQETQYF.

This clonotype was detected ten times or more. The rearrangement joins TRBV7-2 to TRBJ1-6, with D perhaps matching TRBD1 (6 bases). The CDR3 runs to 14 residues. The V end was cut by 3 bases, the J end by 6 bases, with 9 bases between. Germline V gene data show CDR1 as SGHTA and CDR2 as FQGNSA. The CDR3 reads CASSLTGINSPLHF. The CDR3 DNA follows: TGTGCCAGCAGCTTGACAGGCATTAATTCACCCCTCCACTTT.

This clonotype was detected ten times or more. The chain carries TRBV29-1 and TRBJ2-1; 10 bases line up with TRBD1. The CDR3 loop spans 15 amino acids. The V and J ends lost 3 bases and 0 bases, in that order; junction bases with no gene match: 2. Germline-derived CDR1 and CDR2 are SQVTM and ANQGSEA. The DNA for the CDR3 is TGCAGCGTTGAGGGACAGGGGAGCTCCTACAATGAGCAGTTCTTC. It translates to CSVEGQGSSYNEQFF.

There are many counts of this clonotype. The chain is built from TRBV20-1 and TRBJ1-2; 7 bases are shared with TRBD1. CDR3 size: 13 residues. Germline V gene lookup returns CDR1 DFQATT and CDR2 SNEGSKA (reference sequence). J gave up 3 bases and V 5 bases, and 6 bases lay outside the gene matches. DNA of the CDR3: TGCAGTGCTTCCAGGGGGGCAGACTATGGCTACACCTTC. This codes for CSASRGADYGYTF.

This clonotype was found many times. The chain has TRBV7-8 and TRBJ2-3; D is uncertain. CDR3 length: 15 residues. In germline, CDR1 is SGHVS, CDR2 FQNEAQ. V was clipped by 1 base and J by 3 bases, with 11 bases between them. The CDR3 spells CASSLGGPETDTQYF. CDR3 sequence (DNA): TGTGCCAGCAGCTTAGGTGGTCCTGAGACAGATACGCAGTATTTT.

In its sample, this clonotype was seen many times. V gene TRBV25-1 combines with J gene TRBJ1-6, with D possibly matching TRBD1 (5 bases). Trimming left V 5 bases short and J 7 bases short, with 15 bases between. The length of the CDR3 is 15 residues. CDR1 is MGHDK and CDR2 is SYGVNS in the germline V gene. The DNA for the CDR3 is TGTGCCAGCAGTCCAGGGATCGGTGCCAATTCACCCCTCCACTTT. The encoded protein is CASSPGIGANSPLHF.

This clonotype was counted ten times or more. The chain recombines TRBV6-2 or TRBV6-3 with TRBJ2-3, with 7 positions matching TRBD2. The CDR3 spans 17 residues. V lost 2 bases, J lost 0 bases, and 8 bases stayed unmatched. Germline-derived CDR1 and CDR2 are MNHEY and SVGEGT. As DNA, the CDR3 is TGTGCCAGCAGTTACCGACTAGCCATCCGTAGCACAGATACGCAGTATTTT. It codes for CASSYRLAIRSTDTQYF.

This clonotype was found a few times. The chain employs TRBV15 and TRBJ2-4; D unclear. Germline V gene lookup returns CDR1 LNHNV and CDR2 YYDKDF (reference sequence). This CDR3 contains 16 residues. Trimming stripped 0 bases from V and 1 base from J, with 10 bases between. The CDR3 here is CATSRDQNGAKNIQYF. CDR3 DNA sequence: TGTGCCACCAGCAGAGATCAGAACGGGGCCAAAAACATTCAGTACTTC. Full variable domain (remainder filled in from reference TRBV15 and TRBJ2-4): DAMVIQNPRYQVTQFGKPVTLSCSQTLNHNVMYWYQQKSSQAPKLLFHYYDKDFNNEADTPDNFQSRRPNTSFCFLDIRSPGLGDTAMYLCATSRDQNGAKNIQYFGAGTRLSVL.

In this sample, this clonotype turned up many times. V gene TRBV4-2 combines with J gene TRBJ1-1; D not resolved. Looked up from germline, CDR1 is LGHNA and CDR2 is YNFKEQ. The CDR3 sequence is 13 residues long. The V and J ends lost 3 bases and 2 bases respectively, with 7 bases between them. In nucleotides, the CDR3 is TGTGCCAGCAGCCAGGTACTAAACACTGAAGCTTTCTTT. Residues: CASSQVLNTEAFF.

This clonotype was seen a few times. CDR3: CASSQGSRSSTDTQYF. The CDR3 region has the DNA TGTGCCAGCAGCCAAGGCTCAAGGTCAAGCACAGATACGCAGTATTTT. V usage is TRBV7-9 and J usage is TRBJ2-3; D is undetermined. CDR1 is SEHNR, CDR2 FQNEAQ, per germline (reference sequence). The CDR3 spans 16 residues. Trimming removed 5 bases from V and 0 bases from J, with 15 bases in between.

This clonotype has a count of ten or more. This chain joins TRBV11-2 and TRBJ1-1; D gene uncertain. This CDR3 spans 14 amino acids. Germline V gives CDR1 SGHAT, CDR2 FQNNGV. V was clipped by 0 bases and J by 11 bases, with 16 bases between them. DNA of the CDR3: TGTGCCAGCAGCTTAGATCAGTTGCGCCGCGCGGCTTTCTTT. This encodes CASSLDQLRRAAFF.

This clonotype was seen ten or more times. The V call is TRBV5-1, the J call TRBJ1-3; D gene ambiguous. The CDR3 is 15 amino acids. CDR1 is SGHRS and CDR2 is YFSETQ in the germline V gene. Trimming took off 3 bases at V and 6 bases at J, with 16 bases between the two ends. CDR3: CASSSGSGQLNTIYF. Written as DNA, the CDR3 is TGCGCCAGCAGCTCGGGATCCGGGCAACTAAACACCATATATTTT. Full variable domain (rest looked up from reference TRBV5-1 and TRBJ1-3): KAGVTQTPRYLIKTRGQQVTLSCSPISGHRSVSWYQQTPGQGLQFLFEYFSETQRNKGNFPGRFSGRQFSNSRSEMNVSTLELGDSALYLCASSSGSGQLNTIYFGEGSWLTVV.

In its sample, this clonotype was seen many times. This rearrangement joins TRBV6-2 or TRBV6-3 to TRBJ2-6, with D possibly matching TRBD1 (6 bases). Germline lookup yields CDR1 MNHEY and CDR2 SVGEGT. The CDR3 totals 13 residues. V was trimmed by 6 bases and J by 13 bases, leaving 16 bases between them. CDR3 loop: CASSMDSPRVLTF. The DNA for the CDR3 is TGTGCCAGCAGCATGGACAGCCCTAGGGTCCTGACTTTC.

This clonotype came up many times. The rearrangement uses TRBV18 and TRBJ2-3, with TRBD2 matching over 7 bases. V was pared by 2 bases and J by 2 bases, with 4 bases of the junction left unmatched. Germline V gene sequence: CDR1 KGHSH, CDR2 LQKENI. The length of the CDR3 is 15 residues. DNA for the CDR3: TGTGCCAGCTCACCAGAAGCGGGGTTCACAGATACGCAGTATTTT. Amino acids: CASSPEAGFTDTQYF.

The sample holds many counts of this clonotype. The CDR3 protein is CASSLYSPYEQYF. Here the CDR3 DNA reads TGTGCCAGCAGCTTATACTCACCCTACGAGCAGTACTTC. This chain uses TRBV7-2 with TRBJ2-7; D is unresolved. The CDR3 has 13 residues. Trimming left V 2 bases short and J 2 bases short, with 7 bases between. The germline gives CDR1 SGHTA, CDR2 FQGNSA.